Following are 21 T cell receptor beta chains from one sample sequenced in a study of cytomegalovirus exposure and HLA in healthy donors. The PCR was carried out with 60 Vbeta primers and 13 Jbeta primers. Using immunoSEQ multiplex PCR, the repertoire was profiled, and TCRdb retains in-frame clones only, with some absent. Among about 77,000 clones, approximately 80% were seen once, and the ten largest hold about 3.5%. The sample taken for sequencing was PBMCs. The receptors were sampled from a man aged 40-50 years in good health and CMV-seronegative.

The chain combines TRBV6-5 with TRBJ2-7; 10 nucleotides line up with TRBD1. Looked up from germline, CDR1 is MNHEY and CDR2 is SVGAGI. The ends lost 4 bases at V and 4 bases at J; junction bases unmatched: 7. CDR3 length: 15 amino acids. CDR3 nucleotides: TGTGCCAGCAGTTTAAGCGGGACAGGGGTTTACGAGCAGTACTTC. Its protein product is CASSLSGTGVYEQYF.

This clone was picked up one time. The genes are TRBV7-2 and TRBJ1-5, with D perhaps TRBD1 (6 bases). The CDR3 is 13 residues long. From germline, CDR1 is SGHTA and CDR2 FQGNSA. Trimming stripped 5 bases from V and 6 bases from J, with 11 bases between. The CDR3, as DNA: TGTGCCAGCAGCCTAAAAGGGGGTCAGCCCCAGCATTTT. This codes for CASSLKGGQPQHF.

V and J are TRBV4-3 and TRBJ1-2, with 7 nucleotides matching TRBD1. This CDR3 region has 16 residues. V dropped 4 bases and J dropped 3; count of bases not matched to a gene: 11. CDR1 is LGHNA, CDR2 YSLEER, per germline. CDR3 residues: CASSPLHVDRHYGYTF. The DNA for the CDR3 is TGCGCCAGCAGCCCCCTACACGTGGACAGGCACTATGGCTACACCTTC.

This clone has just a few counts. The gene calls are TRBV5-1 and TRBJ1-6, with D possibly TRBD1 on 6 matching bases. CDR1 SGHRS and CDR2 YFSETQ come from the germline V gene. Trimming took 5 bases from V and 7 from J, leaving 16 bases between them. The CDR3 totals 15 residues. Written as DNA, the CDR3 is TGCGCCAGCAGAGTCAGGGGAAGCGGCAATTCACCCCTCCACTTT. Protein product: CASRVRGSGNSPLHF.

This chain links TRBV5-1 with TRBJ1-2, with D possibly being TRBD1 (5 bases). V was trimmed by 2 bases and J by 1 base, leaving 9 bases between them. This CDR3 has 14 amino acids. Germline CDR1 is SGHRS and CDR2 is YFSETQ. For the CDR3, the DNA is TGCGCCAGCAGCTTAGTACAGGTTAACTATGGCTACACCTTC. This encodes CASSLVQVNYGYTF.

This clone was counted between two and nine times. The chain combines TRBV2 with TRBJ2-3, with TRBD1 matching over 7 bases. The germline gives CDR1 SNHLY, CDR2 FYNNEI. After removal of 7 bases from V and 4 bases from J, the junction contained 11 bases not matched to a gene. The CDR3 loop spans 15 amino acids. DNA of the CDR3: TGTGCCAGCACCATTAATCGACAGGGCGCAGATACGCAGTATTTT. This encodes CASTINRQGADTQYF.

The chain has TRBV4-2 and TRBJ2-7, with 9 nucleotides matching TRBD2. CDR1 is LGHNA and CDR2 is YNFKEQ in the germline V gene. This CDR3 comprises 14 residues. Losses at the gene ends were 5 bases for V and 3 bases for J; bases not matched to a gene: 5. Here the CDR3 reads CASSLAGVDYEQYF. Written as DNA, the CDR3 is TGTGCCAGCAGCTTAGCGGGGGTTGACTACGAGCAGTACTTC.

The V call is TRBV4-3, the J call TRBJ2-1; 7 bases agree with TRBD1. Germline CDR1 reads LGHNA; CDR2 reads YSLEER. The trim removed 0 bases at V and 3 bases at J, leaving 5 bases unmatched. The CDR3 totals 16 residues. The DNA of the CDR3 is TGCGCCAGCAGCCAAGATGACTGGGACAGCTACAATGAGCAGTTCTTC. Translation gives CASSQDDWDSYNEQFF.

This clone was counted between two and nine times. The CDR3 bases are TGCGCCAGCAGCCAAGAGTGGAGGGATGAGCAGTTCTTC. Its protein product is CASSQEWRDEQFF. The genes are TRBV4-3 and TRBJ2-1, with D tentatively TRBD2 (6 bases). Germline V CDR1 and CDR2: LGHNA, YSLEER. CDR3 size: 13 residues. V shed 0 bases and J shed 8 bases, with 8 bases lying between them.

The CDR3: CASSTLAGGLEGTQYF. CDR3 bases: TGTGCCAGCAGCACCCTCGCGGGGGGGCTGGAGGGGACCCAGTACTTC. The chain uses TRBV7-9 and TRBJ2-5; TRBD2 matches 9 bases. V shed 5 bases and J 7 bases; nucleotides not matched to a gene: 14. There are 16 residues in the CDR3. Germline assignment: CDR1 SEHNR and CDR2 FQNEAQ (reference sequence). Full variable domain (remainder filled in from reference TRBV7-9 and TRBJ2-5): DTGVSQNPRHKITKRGQNVTFRCDPISEHNRLYWYRQTLGQGPEFLTYFQNEAQLEKSRLLSDRFSAERPKGSFSTLEIQRTEQGDSAMYLCASSTLAGGLEGTQYFGPGTRLLVL.

This clone occurred a few times. This chain links TRBV7-2 with TRBJ2-2, with 7 bases that match TRBD2. Germline trimming cut 2 bases from V and 0 bases from J; bases unmatched to any gene: 6. CDR1 is SGHTA, CDR2 FQGNSA, per germline. This CDR3 contains 17 residues. The DNA for the CDR3 is TGTGCCAGCAGCTTACTGAGCGGGGCTTCGAACACCGGGGAGCTGTTTTTT. Translation gives CASSLLSGASNTGELFF. Variable domain in full (rest from reference TRBV7-2 and TRBJ2-2): GAGVSQSPSNKVTEKGKDVELRCDPISGHTALYWYRQSLGQGLEFLIYFQGNSAPDKSGLPSDRFSAERTGGSVSTLTIQRTQQEDSAVYLCASSLLSGASNTGELFFGEGSRLTVL.

V is TRBV4-1 and J is TRBJ1-4; a possible D gene is TRBD1 (5 bases). Germline V CDR1 and CDR2: MGHRA, YSYEKL. CDR3 length: 16 amino acids. Trimming removed 1 base at V and 6 bases at J, with 15 bases between. As DNA, the CDR3 is TGCGCCAGCAGCCAAGCATGGGAGGGGCTAGATGAAAAACTGTTTTTT. Translated, it gives CASSQAWEGLDEKLFF.

The sample holds one count of this clone. This chain connects TRBV7-6 to TRBJ2-2, with 9 bases fitting TRBD2. The CDR3 sequence is 13 residues long. Unmatched junction bases numbered 2, after V lost 8 bases and J lost 4 bases. The germline CDR1 and CDR2 sequences are SGHVS and FNYEAQ. This CDR3 is CASLAGTTGELFF. The CDR3 nucleotides read TGTGCCAGCCTAGCGGGGACCACCGGGGAGCTGTTTTTT.

This chain links TRBV6-1 with TRBJ1-5; D gene uncertain. Germline V gives CDR1 MNHNS, CDR2 SASEGT. The CDR3 extends over 11 amino acids. Trimming took off 10 bases at V and 1 base at J, with 5 bases between the two ends. As DNA, the CDR3 is TGTGCCAACGGGAGCAATCAGCCCCAGCATTTT. Amino acids: CANGSNQPQHF.

V is TRBV7-2 and J is TRBJ2-1, with 9 positions matching TRBD1. Germline values: CDR1 SGHTA, CDR2 FQGNSA. Trimming cost V 1 base and J 3 bases; bases outside gene matches: 4. The CDR3 is 16 residues long. The chain's CDR3 is CASSLVATGGYNEQFF. In DNA, the CDR3 is TGTGCCAGCAGCTTAGTAGCGACAGGGGGCTACAATGAGCAGTTCTTC.

In this sample, this clone turned up a few times. This chain uses TRBV7-8 with TRBJ1-5; D is unclear. V was shortened by 3 bases and J by 0 bases, with 12 bases between the two germline ends. Looked up from germline, CDR1 is SGHVS and CDR2 is FQNEAQ. The CDR3 has 16 amino acids. CDR3 in amino acids: CASSFSRSNSNQPQHF. The CDR3 DNA reads TGTGCCAGCAGCTTCTCCAGATCAAATAGCAATCAGCCCCAGCATTTT.

This clone was counted at least ten times. The chain is built from TRBV6-5 and TRBJ2-5; TRBD1 might be the D (5 bases). Per germline, CDR1 MNHEY and CDR2 SVGAGI. V was trimmed by 2 bases and J by 3 bases, leaving 7 bases between them. This CDR3 has 13 amino acids. The CDR3 sequence: CASSYGAEETQYF. For the CDR3, the DNA is TGTGCCAGCAGTTACGGGGCGGAAGAGACCCAGTACTTC.

The chain joins TRBV5-8 to TRBJ2-5; 7 nucleotides match TRBD2. The CDR3 contains 14 residues. Germline-derived CDR1 and CDR2 are SGHTS and YDEGEE. After removal of 0 bases from V and 2 bases from J, the junction contained 1 base not matched to a gene. As DNA, the CDR3 is TGTGCCAGCAGCTTGGGGCGGGGGCAAGAGACCCAGTACTTC. This sequence encodes CASSLGRGQETQYF.

Remarks on this clone: An end of the junction does not agree with germline; a read error may underlie this. At the DNA level, this CDR3 is encoded by other sequences in the same sample as well. CDR3 coding DNA: TGTGCCAGCAGCTTGGATGTTAACCCGGTTGTCACTGAGGCTTTCTTT. It specifies CASSLDVNPVVTEAFF. V usage is TRBV5-6 and J usage is TRBJ1-1; D is unresolved. CDR1 and CDR2 from the germline V gene are SGHDT and YYEEEE. The CDR3 contains 16 residues.

The chain employs TRBV15 and TRBJ2-2; 10 positions agree with TRBD1. This CDR3 is built from 16 residues. CDR1 and CDR2 from the germline V gene are LNHNV and YYDKDF (reference sequence). The V and J ends lost 3 bases and 2 bases, in that order; junction bases with no gene match: 3. CDR3 sequence: CATSSRDRGNTGELFF. The CDR3, as DNA: TGTGCCACCAGCAGCCGGGACAGGGGAAACACCGGGGAGCTGTTTTTT.

The rearrangement links TRBV6-5 to TRBJ1-2; 7 positions agree with TRBD1. This CDR3 spans 15 amino acids. In germline, CDR1 is MNHEY, CDR2 SVGAGI. J lost 3 bases, V lost 11 bases, and 15 bases had no gene match. In DNA form, the CDR3 reads TGTGCCCCCTTAGAAGGGGACAGCTCTTACTATGGCTACACCTTC. Amino acid sequence: CAPLEGDSSYYGYTF.